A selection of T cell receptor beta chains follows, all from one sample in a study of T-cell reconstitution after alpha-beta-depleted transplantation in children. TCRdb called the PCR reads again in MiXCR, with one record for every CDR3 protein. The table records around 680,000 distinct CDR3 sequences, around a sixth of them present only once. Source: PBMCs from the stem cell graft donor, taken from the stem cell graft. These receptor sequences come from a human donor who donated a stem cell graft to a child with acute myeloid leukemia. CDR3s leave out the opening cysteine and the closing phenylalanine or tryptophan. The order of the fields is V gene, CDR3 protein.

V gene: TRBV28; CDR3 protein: ASSSGGPGYT
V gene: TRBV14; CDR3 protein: ASSKAIISYNEQF
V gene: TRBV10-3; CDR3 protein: AISEASGGRETQY
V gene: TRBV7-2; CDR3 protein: ASSFRGEDSPLH
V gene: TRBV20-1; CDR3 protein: SATITRDTVKNIQY
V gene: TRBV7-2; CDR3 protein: ASSQSGEWGTDTQY
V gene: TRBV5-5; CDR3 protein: ASSLIPSGEGEKLF
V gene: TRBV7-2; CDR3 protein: ASSLPLAGGPTSQETQY
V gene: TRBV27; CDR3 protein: ASSSTRGAGELF
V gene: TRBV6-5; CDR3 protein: ASMGTLFSNQPQH
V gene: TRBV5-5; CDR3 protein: ASSFSVRGLEKLF
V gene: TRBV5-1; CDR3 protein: ASRPTSGLSYNEQF
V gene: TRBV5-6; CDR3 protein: ASGGQGNEQF
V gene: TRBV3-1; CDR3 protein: ASSQVGPGLPEKLF
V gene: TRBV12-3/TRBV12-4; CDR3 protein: ASSSWTLGETQY
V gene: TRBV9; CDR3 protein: ASSVALDRVGYT
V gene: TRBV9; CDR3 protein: ASSVARGKGLNQETQY
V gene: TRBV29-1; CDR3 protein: SVKAYYEQY
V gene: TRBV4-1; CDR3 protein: ASSPVRGGTGELF
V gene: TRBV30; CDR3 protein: AWSRDTTEAF
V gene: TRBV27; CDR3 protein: ASSFQRQGAPYGYT
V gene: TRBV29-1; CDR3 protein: SVWDRNYLSGNTIY
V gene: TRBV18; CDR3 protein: ASSPLGAGRTDTQY
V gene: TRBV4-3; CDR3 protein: ASSQDSAGEQF
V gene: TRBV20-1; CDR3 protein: SALRSNRVNQPQH